This T cell receptor beta chain was identified in a study of cytomegalovirus exposure and HLA in healthy donors. Background on the study: Among the approximately 400 genotyped donors, 65% to 85% were placed in the Caucasian-associated ancestry cluster.

The CDR3 loop spans 12 amino acids. Between the trimmed V and J ends, which lost 5 bases and 6 bases, there was a span of 9 bases. The germline CDR1 and CDR2 sequences are SGHDN and FVKESK. Primers for the PCR totalled 60 Vbeta and 13 Jbeta. Method: immunoSEQ multiplex PCR; TCRdb's copy keeps in-frame clones and lacks some. The table lists 150,000 to 190,000 clones, around 79% of them singletons. The TCR sequence derives from a man aged 18-30 years in good health and CMV-seronegative. V gene TRBV14 combines with J gene TRBJ2-3; D ambiguous. The specimen was PBMCs. The CDR3 here is CASSAVRDTQYF. The CDR3 nucleotides read TGTGCCAGCAGCGCCGTCAGGGATACGCAGTATTTT.